This is a list of T cell receptor beta chains from one sample in a study of blood T cells in healthy people across ages. TCRdb re-called the 5' RACE reads with MiXCR, one entry per CDR3 protein. Seen here are about 900,000 distinct CDR3 sequences, roughly 43% observed once, and the top ten hold 13%. Sample: blood. The receptors here all came from a man aged 30 to 39 in good health. Both conserved end residues are part of each CDR3. D genes are given only for firm matches. Rows may omit the clone size; those that give it use once, few, many or a size class.

v_gene	j_gene	abundance	d_gene	CDR3nt	CDR3aa
TRBV13	TRBJ2-1	NA	TRBD1	TGTACCAGCAGCCTAAGGGGACAGGTCAATGAGCAGTTCTTC	CTSSLRGQVNEQFF
TRBV3-1	TRBJ1-1	NA	NA	TGTGCCAGCAGCCAAGAATTGGCGAACACTGAAGCTTTCTTT	CASSQELANTEAFF
TRBV7-7	TRBJ2-2	once	TRBD2	TGTGCTAGCAGCTTATGTCTAGCGGGGGGGCCGGACGGGGAGCTGTTTTTT	CASSLCLAGGPDGELFF
TRBV20-1	TRBJ1-1	NA	NA	TGCAGTGCTACCCAGGACGGCAACACTGAAGCTTTCTTT	CSATQDGNTEAFF
TRBV4-1	TRBJ2-5	NA	NA	TGCGCCAGCAGCCAAGAAAGTTTCTCGCTCGGATCAGAGACCCAGTACTTC	CASSQESFSLGSETQYF
TRBV9	TRBJ2-7	few	NA	TGTGCCAGCAGCGTAGAGGGAGACAGCTCCTACGAGCAGTACTTC	CASSVEGDSSYEQYF
TRBV12-3/TRBV12-4	TRBJ1-2	NA	NA	TGTGCCAGCAGTCACAACCTATCATCCCGGGACGGATATGGCTACACCTTC	CASSHNLSSRDGYGYTF
TRBV2	TRBJ2-3	NA	TRBD1	TGTGCCAGCATCGGGTCAGGGGGCGTCGACCACCAGGATACAGATACGCAGTCTTTT	CASIGSGGVDHQDTDTQSF
TRBV20-1	TRBJ1-2	NA	NA	TGCAGTGCTAGAGAGGCAGGGAGCTATGGCTACACCTTC	CSAREAGSYGYTF
TRBV7-2	TRBJ2-1	NA	NA	TGTGCCAGCAGCGTAAAGTGGTCTTTGAATGAGCAGTTCTTC	CASSVKWSLNEQFF
TRBV16	TRBJ2-1	many	TRBD1	TGTGCCAGCAGCCACTGGGACAGGGGGGGCTCCTACAATGAGCAGTTCTTC	CASSHWDRGGSYNEQFF
TRBV29-1	TRBJ2-7	NA	NA	TGCAGCGTCGGTTCGGGGGCCCTACCCTCGTCCGAGCAGTACTTC	CSVGSGALPSSEQYF
TRBV18	TRBJ2-3	NA	NA	TGTGCCAGCTCACCACCCAGAGGGGGTGATAGCACAGATACGCAGTATTTT	CASSPPRGGDSTDTQYF
TRBV29-1	TRBJ2-6	NA	TRBD2	TGCAGCGTTCGAGCGGGAGCTGGGGCCAACGTCCTGACTTTC	CSVRAGAGANVLTF
TRBV4-1	TRBJ2-5	few	TRBD1	TGCGCCAGCAGCCAAGTCGGTGAGGGGGCGAAGACCCAGTACTTC	CASSQVGEGAKTQYF
TRBV7-2	TRBJ2-2	NA	NA	TGTGCCAGCAACCTAAGAAAGGGATCCACCGGGGAGCTGTTTTTT	CASNLRKGSTGELFF